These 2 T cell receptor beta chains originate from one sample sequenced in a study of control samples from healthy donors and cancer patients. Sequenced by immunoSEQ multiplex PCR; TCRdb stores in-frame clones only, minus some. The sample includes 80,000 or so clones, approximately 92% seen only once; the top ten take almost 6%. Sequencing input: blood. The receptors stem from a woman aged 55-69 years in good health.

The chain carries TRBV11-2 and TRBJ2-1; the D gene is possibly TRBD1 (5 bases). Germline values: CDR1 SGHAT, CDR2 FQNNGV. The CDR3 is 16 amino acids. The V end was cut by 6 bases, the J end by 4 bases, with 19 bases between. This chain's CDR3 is CASSRSQVYVYNEQFF. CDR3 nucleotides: TGTGCCAGCAGTCGATCACAGGTCTACGTTTACAATGAGCAGTTCTTC.

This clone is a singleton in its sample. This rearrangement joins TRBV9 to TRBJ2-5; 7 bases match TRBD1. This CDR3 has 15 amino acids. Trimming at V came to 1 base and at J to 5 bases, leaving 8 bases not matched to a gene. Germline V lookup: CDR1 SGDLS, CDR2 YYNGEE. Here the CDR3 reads CASSVQGVRDETQYF. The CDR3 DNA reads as TGTGCCAGCAGCGTACAGGGGGTCAGGGATGAGACCCAGTACTTC.